The entry below gives a single T cell receptor beta chain sequence along with its context. The sample holds many counts of this clonotype. Its target antigen remains unknown. The input lacks base qualities; no much larger clone sits a single base away. The lymph node samples were taken from the axillary draining lymph nodes of breast cancer patients. The data were obtained in a study of breast tumors, draining lymph nodes, adjacent tissues (dated by TCRdb to the mid-2010s). General notes on the study: Breast cancer patients provided tumor, adjacent nontumor tissue and axillary lymph nodes, and the study compared the TCR beta repertoires across these three sources. In human breast cancer, the study set out to assess how tumor, surrounding tissue and draining lymph node repertoires relate to one another and whether T cells might be exchanged between them. Broad study findings and their caveats: T-cell repertoire diversity in tumors was found to be lower than in lymph nodes but higher than in nontumor tissue, and preferential V and J gene usage was observed. A scenario in which most tumor T cells derive from the lymph node and then expand within tumor tissue was judged to be consistent with the data. The study presented the conclusion that tumor T cells originate in lymph nodes as consistent with a hypothesis, not as something directly demonstrated. Tumor and nontumor tissue repertoires were found to be significantly more similar in luminal-like than in basal-like breast cancer.

The junction shows trimming of 1 base on V and 4 bases on J, and the gene matches do not reach 5 bases of it. Its CDR3 holds 15 amino acids, cysteine through phenylalanine. Of the read, only the CDR3 DNA is kept; its 45 bases are in frame from base 1. The CDR1 and CDR2 encoded by the germline V gene are SGHDN and FVKESK. The data were produced on an Illumina HiSeq 2000. TCR beta chain libraries were generated by multiplex PCR amplification. The amplified TCR beta chain products were analyzed by high-throughput sequencing. TCRdb redid the processing of the public reads, applying fastp at Q25 and MiXCR, and retained in-frame beta chains. Entries that share a CDR3 protein sequence are merged under the most common genes and DNA. The sample table records approximately 250,000 distinct CDR3 sequences; 30% to 35% of these occur just once. Over 3.5% of the sample belongs to the ten largest clones.

The chain is encoded by TRBV14 joined to TRBJ2-3; 7 bases in between match TRBD2. This TCR was sampled from a female donor with breast cancer. Some clones in this sample may be carry-over from other donors' samples. Sequences were obtained from axillary lymph node tissue. The CDR3 in this case is CASSQGLAPSDTQYF. The nucleotide sequence reads as follows: TGTGCCAGCAGCCAAGGACTAGCTCCCTCAGATACGCAGTATTTT.